A selection of T cell receptor beta chains follows, all from one sample in a study of blood T cells in healthy people across ages. TCRdb reprocessed the 5' RACE reads via MiXCR and lists one record per CDR3 protein. The table lists 630,000 or so distinct CDR3 sequences, roughly 30% of them singletons, with approximately 14% in the top ten. The specimen was blood. These receptors were collected from a woman of 80 years or more in good health. The CDR3 runs from the conserved cysteine through the conserved F or W. Fields, in order: clone size, J gene, D gene, V gene, CDR3 DNA, CDR3 protein. A D gene is named only where the DNA matches it firmly. Size is stated for part of the rows, as once, few or many counts, or as a class when the clone is expanded.

abundance: many; j_gene: TRBJ2-1; d_gene: NA; v_gene: TRBV11-2; CDR3nt: TGTGCCAGCAGCCAGGAGTTGGGGGGTGAGCAGTTCTTC; CDR3aa: CASSQELGGEQFF
abundance: few; j_gene: TRBJ2-3; d_gene: TRBD1; v_gene: TRBV28; CDR3nt: TGTGCCAGCTGGAGGACAGGCTCCACAGATACGCAGTATTTT; CDR3aa: CASWRTGSTDTQYF
abundance: many; j_gene: TRBJ2-1; d_gene: TRBD2; v_gene: TRBV10-3; CDR3nt: TGTGCCATCAACAGCCGACTAGCTACCGACAATGAGCAGTTCTTC; CDR3aa: CAINSRLATDNEQFF
abundance: NA; j_gene: TRBJ2-3; d_gene: NA; v_gene: TRBV6-5; CDR3nt: TGTGCCAGCAGTTCTATGGGTCGCCGGAGGAGAGATACGCAGTATTTT; CDR3aa: CASSSMGRRRRDTQYF
abundance: many; j_gene: TRBJ1-4; d_gene: NA; v_gene: TRBV6-2/TRBV6-3; CDR3nt: TGTGCCACCATCGGATCGAATGAAAAACTGTTTTTT; CDR3aa: CATIGSNEKLFF
abundance: NA; j_gene: TRBJ2-3; d_gene: TRBD1; v_gene: TRBV12-3/TRBV12-4; CDR3nt: TGTGCCAGCAGCCGCGGGACAGGGTGGGCCGATGTGGAGTATTTT; CDR3aa: CASSRGTGWADVEYF
abundance: few; j_gene: TRBJ1-5; d_gene: NA; v_gene: TRBV5-1; CDR3nt: TGTGCCAGCAGCTTGGGATTGGGGGGGGACCAGCCCCAGCATTTT; CDR3aa: CASSLGLGGDQPQHF
abundance: few; j_gene: TRBJ1-2; d_gene: NA; v_gene: TRBV4-2; CDR3nt: TGTGCCAGCAGCCAGGCGACTTTAACTAACTATGGCTACACCTTC; CDR3aa: CASSQATLTNYGYTF
abundance: NA; j_gene: TRBJ2-7; d_gene: NA; v_gene: TRBV20-1; CDR3nt: TGCAGTGCTAGTAAGCAGGGGGGTAGCGAGCAGTACTTC; CDR3aa: CSASKQGGSEQYF
abundance: NA; j_gene: TRBJ2-4; d_gene: NA; v_gene: TRBV27; CDR3nt: TGTGCCAGCAGTTTAAGGGCGTTCGGGGCAGGGACGGTATTCACCAAAAACATTCAGTACTTC; CDR3aa: CASSLRAFGAGTVFTKNIQYF
abundance: NA; j_gene: TRBJ1-2; d_gene: TRBD1; v_gene: TRBV7-2; CDR3nt: TGTGCCAGCAGCCCGGACAGGGGGAGAGGTGGCTACACCTTC; CDR3aa: CASSPDRGRGGYTF
abundance: NA; j_gene: TRBJ2-2; d_gene: TRBD1; v_gene: TRBV2; CDR3nt: TGTGCCAGCAGTGAATGGGCAGGGGGCAACACCGGGGAGCTGTTTTTT; CDR3aa: CASSEWAGGNTGELFF
abundance: NA; j_gene: TRBJ1-4; d_gene: TRBD1; v_gene: TRBV5-1; CDR3nt: TGCGCCAGCAGCCCCGAAGACAGGGGGTTCCATGAAAAACTGTTTTTT; CDR3aa: CASSPEDRGFHEKLFF
abundance: NA; j_gene: TRBJ2-3; d_gene: TRBD2; v_gene: TRBV20-1; CDR3nt: TGCAGTGCTAACCTAGCGGGGGGGCTGGCGGATACGCAGTATTTT; CDR3aa: CSANLAGGLADTQYF
abundance: many; j_gene: TRBJ2-7; d_gene: TRBD2; v_gene: TRBV11-2; CDR3nt: TGTGCCAGCAGCTTAAGCGGGGGGCCCTACGAGCAGTACTTC; CDR3aa: CASSLSGGPYEQYF
abundance: many; j_gene: TRBJ2-4; d_gene: NA; v_gene: TRBV20-1; CDR3nt: TGCAGCCCTAAGTCCGGGACCGGGGGAGGCAAAAACATTCAGTACTTC; CDR3aa: CSPKSGTGGGKNIQYF
abundance: NA; j_gene: TRBJ1-1; d_gene: NA; v_gene: TRBV28; CDR3nt: TGTGCCAGCAAGGGTGCGGGTACTGAAGCTTTCTTT; CDR3aa: CASKGAGTEAFF
abundance: many; j_gene: TRBJ2-5; d_gene: NA; v_gene: TRBV2; CDR3nt: TGTGCCAGCAGTGAAGCGGTCCGGGGGGAGACCCAGTACTTC; CDR3aa: CASSEAVRGETQYF
abundance: many; j_gene: TRBJ2-1; d_gene: TRBD1; v_gene: TRBV20-1; CDR3nt: TGCAGTGCTAGACCACCGGGACAGGGTTACAATGAGCAGTTCTTC; CDR3aa: CSARPPGQGYNEQFF
abundance: NA; j_gene: TRBJ1-1; d_gene: NA; v_gene: TRBV5-1; CDR3nt: TGCGCCAGCAAGAACAGGGAATCGGACACTGAAGCTTTCTTT; CDR3aa: CASKNRESDTEAFF
abundance: many; j_gene: TRBJ2-3; d_gene: TRBD1; v_gene: TRBV5-6; CDR3nt: TGTGCCAGCAGCTTTGGGACAGGGACTTATACGGCTACGCAGTATTTT; CDR3aa: CASSFGTGTYTATQYF
abundance: NA; j_gene: TRBJ1-1; d_gene: NA; v_gene: TRBV5-1; CDR3nt: TGCGCCAGCAGCCCGTACATGGGCGGGAGTCCTGAAGCTTGCTTT; CDR3aa: CASSPYMGGSPEACF
abundance: NA; j_gene: TRBJ2-7; d_gene: NA; v_gene: TRBV7-6; CDR3nt: TGTACCAGCAGCTTATCAGGACAATCCTACGAGCAGTACTTC; CDR3aa: CTSSLSGQSYEQYF
abundance: NA; j_gene: TRBJ2-3; d_gene: TRBD2; v_gene: TRBV7-6; CDR3nt: TGTGCCAGCAGCTCCACTAGCGGCCTCGTCACAGATACGCAGTATTTT; CDR3aa: CASSSTSGLVTDTQYF
abundance: many; j_gene: TRBJ1-2; d_gene: TRBD1; v_gene: TRBV6-1; CDR3nt: TGTGCCAGCACCCTGGACAGGGAAGGCTACACCTTC; CDR3aa: CASTLDREGYTF
abundance: few; j_gene: TRBJ1-5; d_gene: NA; v_gene: TRBV30; CDR3nt: TGTGCCTGGAGTGTGAAGGGACGTCAGCCCCAGCATTTT; CDR3aa: CAWSVKGRQPQHF
abundance: once; j_gene: TRBJ2-7; d_gene: NA; v_gene: TRBV20-1; CDR3nt: TGCAGTGCTAGAGGTATTGGGGGAGAGACCTACGAGCAGTACTTC; CDR3aa: CSARGIGGETYEQYF
abundance: many; j_gene: TRBJ1-2; d_gene: NA; v_gene: TRBV20-1; CDR3nt: TGCAGTGCTAGCCGGGACACATACTATGGCTACACCTTC; CDR3aa: CSASRDTYYGYTF
abundance: many; j_gene: TRBJ1-1; d_gene: TRBD1; v_gene: TRBV6-5; CDR3nt: TGTGCCAGCAGTTACTCGCGGACAGGGCTCAAAACTGAAGCTTTCTTT; CDR3aa: CASSYSRTGLKTEAFF
abundance: few; j_gene: TRBJ2-7; d_gene: TRBD1; v_gene: TRBV19; CDR3nt: TGTGCCAGTAGGACAGGGGACGAGCAGTACTTC; CDR3aa: CASRTGDEQYF
abundance: many; j_gene: TRBJ2-7; d_gene: TRBD2; v_gene: TRBV9; CDR3nt: TGTGCCAGCAGCGTAGGGCAACTAGCGATTTCTAACGAGCAGTACTTC; CDR3aa: CASSVGQLAISNEQYF
abundance: many; j_gene: TRBJ2-1; d_gene: TRBD2; v_gene: TRBV12-3/TRBV12-4; CDR3nt: TGTGCCAGCACCCAGACTAGCGGGCTAATGATGCAGTTCTTC; CDR3aa: CASTQTSGLMMQFF
abundance: NA; j_gene: TRBJ2-5; d_gene: NA; v_gene: TRBV30; CDR3nt: TGTGCCTGGAGCCTTCTGCGCCGGGGACAAGAGACCCAGTACTTC; CDR3aa: CAWSLLRRGQETQYF
abundance: NA; j_gene: TRBJ1-1; d_gene: NA; v_gene: TRBV30; CDR3nt: TGTGCCGGTGGCGGGAACACTGAAGCTTTCTTT; CDR3aa: CAGGGNTEAFF
abundance: few; j_gene: TRBJ2-5; d_gene: NA; v_gene: TRBV6-5; CDR3nt: TGTGCCAGCAAGGGGCCCGGTAGGGATGAGCAGTACTTC; CDR3aa: CASKGPGRDEQYF
abundance: NA; j_gene: TRBJ2-7; d_gene: NA; v_gene: TRBV3-1; CDR3nt: TGTGCCAGCAGCCAAGAGATTCTCGGGAGGGGGCTCACCTACGAGCAGTACTTC; CDR3aa: CASSQEILGRGLTYEQYF
abundance: NA; j_gene: TRBJ1-4; d_gene: NA; v_gene: TRBV15; CDR3nt: TGTGCCGCCAGCAGAGATGATTTTCTGGCGCTGAAGCCAACTAATGAAAAACTGTTTTTT; CDR3aa: CAASRDDFLALKPTNEKLFF
abundance: many; j_gene: TRBJ2-7; d_gene: TRBD2; v_gene: TRBV4-2; CDR3nt: TGTGCCAGCAGCCAAGAGGGGACTAGCGGGGGGTCCTACGAGCAGTACTTC; CDR3aa: CASSQEGTSGGSYEQYF
abundance: NA; j_gene: TRBJ1-4; d_gene: NA; v_gene: TRBV7-9; CDR3nt: TGTGCCAGCACCCAATCTGGGGCTAATGAAAAACTGTTTTTT; CDR3aa: CASTQSGANEKLFF
abundance: many; j_gene: TRBJ2-3; d_gene: TRBD2; v_gene: TRBV5-1; CDR3nt: TGCGCCAGCAGCCCCAGGACTAGCGGGGGGGCAAAGCAGTATTTT; CDR3aa: CASSPRTSGGAKQYF
abundance: few; j_gene: TRBJ1-1; d_gene: TRBD1; v_gene: TRBV10-3; CDR3nt: TGTGCCATCAGTGATGGTAGGACAGGAACTGAAGCTTTCTTT; CDR3aa: CAISDGRTGTEAFF
abundance: many; j_gene: TRBJ2-3; d_gene: NA; v_gene: TRBV7-3; CDR3nt: TGTGCCAGCAGCTTAACGTTATGGCGGGGCACAGATACGCAGTATTTT; CDR3aa: CASSLTLWRGTDTQYF
abundance: many; j_gene: TRBJ2-1; d_gene: NA; v_gene: TRBV6-1; CDR3nt: TGTGCCAGCAGACAGGAATTAAGCTCCTACAATGAGCAGTTCTTC; CDR3aa: CASRQELSSYNEQFF
abundance: NA; j_gene: TRBJ1-1; d_gene: NA; v_gene: TRBV20-1; CDR3nt: TGCAGTGCTATCCACAGGTGGCGGAACTCTGAAGCTTTCTTT; CDR3aa: CSAIHRWRNSEAFF
abundance: few; j_gene: TRBJ1-6; d_gene: NA; v_gene: TRBV7-9; CDR3nt: TGTGCCAGCAGCTTAGGGGTCGGGCGGAATTCACCCCTCCACTTT; CDR3aa: CASSLGVGRNSPLHF